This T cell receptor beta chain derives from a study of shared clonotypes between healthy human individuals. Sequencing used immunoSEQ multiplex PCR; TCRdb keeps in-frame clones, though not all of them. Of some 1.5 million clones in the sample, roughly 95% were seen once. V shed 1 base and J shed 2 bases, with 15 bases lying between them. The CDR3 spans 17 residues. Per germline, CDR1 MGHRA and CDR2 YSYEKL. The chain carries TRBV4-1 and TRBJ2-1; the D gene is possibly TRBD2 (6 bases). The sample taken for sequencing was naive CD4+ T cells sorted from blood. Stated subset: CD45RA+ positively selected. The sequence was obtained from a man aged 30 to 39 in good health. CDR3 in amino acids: CASSQGTGTPAYNEQFF. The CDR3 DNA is TGCGCCAGCAGCCAAGGAACCGGGACTCCCGCCTACAATGAGCAGTTCTTC.